The 18 T cell receptor beta chains listed next were all sequenced from one sample in a study of identical twins. TCRdb independently ran MiXCR on the 5' RACE reads; one entry per CDR3 protein. This table holds about 500,000 distinct CDR3 sequences, 13% to 15% found once. These same data were also listed under a study on yellow fever vaccine responses in identical twins.

Sequencing used CD4+ T cells sorted from blood. The receptors were gathered from a woman aged 18-30 years in good health.

The chain has TRBV27 and TRBJ2-4; D remains unclear. V was pared by 3 bases and J by 6 bases, with 15 bases between. CDR1 MNHEY and CDR2 SMNVEV come from the germline V gene (reference sequence). The length of the CDR3 is 15 residues. This CDR3 reads CASSFRLDLINIQYF. CDR3 nucleotides: TGTGCCAGCAGTTTCCGCCTGGACCTTATAAACATTCAGTACTTC.

A few counts support this clonotype. CDR3 sequence (DNA): TGTGCCAGCACTACCAAACAGGCGCTCTATGGCTACACCTTC. Translated, it gives CASTTKQALYGYTF. J is TRBJ1-2 and V is TRBV6-2 or TRBV6-3; the D gene is possibly TRBD1 (5 bases). Trimming removed 7 bases from V and 4 bases from J, with 16 bases in between. The CDR3 length is 14 residues. Germline V gene data show CDR1 as MNHEY and CDR2 as SVGEGT.

This clonotype appeared many times. The CDR3 DNA sequence: TGTGCCAGCAGTAGGGGACTAGCGGGGGTCACAGATACGCAGTATTTT. This codes for CASSRGLAGVTDTQYF. The chain links TRBV6-1 to TRBJ2-3; TRBD2 matches 14 bases. V shed 5 bases, J shed 2 bases, and the junction held 3 bases outside the gene matches. The CDR3 spans 16 residues. Germline lookup yields CDR1 MNHNS and CDR2 SASEGT.

This clonotype was recorded a few times. CDR3 region: CASSLAKLNGRETQYF. CDR3 DNA: TGTGCCAGCAGCTTAGCAAAACTAAACGGGCGGGAGACCCAGTACTTC. The chain has TRBV7-2 and TRBJ2-5; D is unclear. Germline V lookup: CDR1 SGHTA, CDR2 FQGNSA. The V gene lost 0 bases and the J gene lost 5 bases, with 16 bases spanning the gap. The CDR3 covers 16 residues. Using reference TRBV7-2 and TRBJ2-5 for the parts outside the CDR3, the full variable domain is GAGVSQSPSNKVTEKGKDVELRCDPISGHTALYWYRQSLGQGLEFLIYFQGNSAPDKSGLPSDRFSAERTGGSVSTLTIQRTQQEDSAVYLCASSLAKLNGRETQYFGPGTRLLVL.

The CDR3 sequence is CASRYSGSSYNEQFF. CDR3 DNA sequence: TGTGCCAGCAGGTACAGCGGTAGCTCCTACAATGAGCAGTTCTTC. This chain links TRBV3-1 with TRBJ2-1; TRBD2 might be the D (5 bases). The CDR3 spans 15 residues. Trimming removed 6 bases from V and 0 bases from J, with 12 bases in between. Germline V lookup: CDR1 LGHDT, CDR2 YNNKEL (reference sequence).

This clonotype was detected once. The V and J genes are TRBV7-2 and TRBJ2-4, with TRBD1 as a possible D gene (7 bases). This CDR3 spans 18 amino acids. V was pared by 0 bases and J by 0 bases, with 15 bases between. Germline V gene lookup returns CDR1 SGHTA and CDR2 FQGNSA. The CDR3 nucleotides are TGTGCCAGCAGCTTAGCCGGAGGGGGCGGACTAGCCAAAAACATTCAGTACTTC. Translated: CASSLAGGGGLAKNIQYF.

The rearrangement joins TRBV7-2 to TRBJ2-7, with unresolved D. The CDR3 loop spans 14 amino acids. Germline CDR1 reads SGHTA; CDR2 reads FQGNSA. Trimming took off 5 bases at V and 1 base at J, with 12 bases between the two ends. The CDR3 region has the DNA TGTGCCAGCAGCCCCACCGCGGATTCCTACGAGCAGTACTTC. Protein sequence: CASSPTADSYEQYF.

This clonotype was detected a few times. The chain joins TRBV20-1 to TRBJ2-5, with TRBD2 identical over 11 bases. V trimming: 5 bases; J trimming: 2 bases; junction bases outside the gene matches: 7. Germline V lookup: CDR1 DFQATT, CDR2 SNEGSKA (reference sequence). The CDR3 is 15 amino acids. Here the CDR3 reads CSASTSGIGQETQYF. The CDR3 DNA sequence: TGCAGTGCTTCGACTAGCGGGATCGGGCAAGAGACCCAGTACTTC.

This clonotype was counted once. This chain joins TRBV5-6 and TRBJ2-5; D could derive from TRBD1 or TRBD2 (5 bases each). The CDR3 spans 16 residues. CDR1 SGHDT and CDR2 YYEEEE come from the germline V gene. V shed 0 bases and J shed 1 base, with 13 bases lying between them. In DNA, the CDR3 is TGTGCCAGCAGCTTGGCTCCTAGCAGGGTCCAAGAGACCCAGTACTTC. It codes for CASSLAPSRVQETQYF.

This clonotype was observed a few times. The chain is built from TRBV27 and TRBJ1-6; D is possibly TRBD1 (6 bases). The CDR3 extends over 17 amino acids. Germline values: CDR1 MNHEY, CDR2 SMNVEV (reference sequence). The V end was cut by 6 bases, the J end by 6 bases, with 21 bases between. CDR3 bases: TGTGCCAGCAGCCCTGGGGGGGGCAGGCAGGGTAATTCACCCCTCCACTTT. Residues: CASSPGGGRQGNSPLHF.

This clonotype was observed a few times. The V gene is TRBV28, the J gene TRBJ2-2; D is uncertain. Germline CDR1 and CDR2: MDHEN and SYDVKM. This CDR3 is built from 15 residues. Trimming cost V 3 bases and J 2 bases, with 10 bases left between them. The CDR3 reads CASSLLVVNTGELFF. The CDR3 bases are TGTGCCAGCAGTTTGTTGGTAGTTAACACCGGGGAGCTGTTTTTT.

This clonotype was counted a few times. The V gene is TRBV6-2 or TRBV6-3, the J gene TRBJ2-7; no firm D call. CDR1 and CDR2 (germline): MNHEY, SVGEGT. V shed 7 bases and J shed 2 bases, with 9 bases lying between them. The CDR3 runs to 12 residues. CDR3 DNA: TGTGCCAGCACCGACAAAACCTACGAGCAGTACTTC. It codes for CASTDKTYEQYF.

The gene calls are TRBV24-1 and TRBJ2-1; 8 nucleotides agree with TRBD2. This CDR3 spans 15 amino acids. The V segment lost 3 bases and the J segment 8 bases; nucleotides outside the gene matches: 8. Germline lookup yields CDR1 KGHDR and CDR2 SFDVKD. For the CDR3, the DNA is TGTGCCACCAGTGATCCGTCGGCTAGCGGGTATGAGCAGTTCTTC. Protein product: CATSDPSASGYEQFF.

The chain recombines TRBV5-6 with TRBJ2-3, with TRBD1 matching over 8 bases. Germline V gives CDR1 SGHDT, CDR2 YYEEEE. The CDR3 spans 15 residues. V shed 6 bases and J 3 bases; nucleotides not matched to a gene: 9. CDR3 loop: CASTWTGRGTDTQYF. DNA for the CDR3: TGTGCCAGCACCTGGACAGGGCGTGGTACAGATACGCAGTATTTT. Using reference TRBV5-6 and TRBJ2-3 for the parts outside the CDR3, the full variable domain is DAGVTQSPTHLIKTRGQQVTLRCSPKSGHDTVSWYQQALGQGPQFIFQYYEEEERQRGNFPDRFSGHQFPNYSSELNVNALLLGDSALYLCASTWTGRGTDTQYFGPGTRLTVL.

The chain uses TRBV9 and TRBJ2-1; D is undetermined. CDR1 is SGDLS and CDR2 is YYNGEE in the germline V gene. With 0 bases removed from V and 6 bases from J, the gap between germline ends came to 10 bases. CDR3 size: 14 residues. Here the CDR3 reads CASSVGLVPNEQFF. CDR3 nucleotide sequence: TGTGCCAGCAGCGTAGGCCTCGTCCCCAATGAGCAGTTCTTC.

This clonotype was counted a few times. V is TRBV12-3 or TRBV12-4 and J is TRBJ1-1; no reliable D call. This CDR3 is 13 amino acids long. The germline V and J ends were trimmed by 6 bases and 3 bases, with 11 bases remaining between them. CDR3 sequence: CASRERVDTEAFF. The CDR3 DNA reads as TGTGCCAGCAGAGAGAGGGTCGACACTGAAGCTTTCTTT.

This chain connects TRBV7-2 to TRBJ2-7, with a tentative D call TRBD1 (5 bases). Per germline, CDR1 SGHTA and CDR2 FQGNSA. The CDR3 loop spans 17 amino acids. V dropped 5 bases and J dropped 0 bases, with 20 bases sitting between them. The CDR3 is CASSQGLGRTLSYEQYF. Written as DNA, the CDR3 is TGTGCCAGCAGCCAAGGTCTGGGTCGGACACTCTCCTACGAGCAGTACTTC.

This clonotype was detected ten times or more. The chain carries TRBV20-1 and TRBJ2-7, with a weak D call TRBD1 (6 bases). The CDR3 extends over 14 amino acids. V gave up 0 bases and J gave up 2 bases, with 11 bases separating them. Germline V gene sequence: CDR1 DFQATT, CDR2 SNEGSKA (reference sequence). The CDR3 nucleotides read TGCAGTGCTAGAGATCCGACAGGAACCTACGAGCAGTACTTC. Encoded protein: CSARDPTGTYEQYF.